Below, 28 T cell receptor beta chains from the same sample are listed, as sequenced in a study of CD8 T cells in Susac syndrome. RNA in amounts of 0.5 to 1 ug was reverse transcribed with random hexamers. TCRdb used MiXCR to reprocess the immunoSEQ multiplex PCR reads, holding one entry per CDR3 protein. The sample lists roughly 150,000 distinct CDR3 sequences; around 93% were seen once. The material sequenced was CD8+ T cells from PBMCs. These receptors all come from a human donor with Susac syndrome.

The V and J genes are TRBV7-9 and TRBJ1-1; D not resolved. Germline V gene lookup returns CDR1 SEHNR and CDR2 FQNEAQ (reference sequence). This CDR3 region has 14 residues. Between the trimmed V and J ends, which lost 5 bases and 4 bases, there was a span of 14 bases. The CDR3 loop reads CASSGWEDSTEAFF. CDR3 sequence (DNA): TGTGCCAGCAGCGGGTGGGAGGATAGCACTGAAGCTTTCTTT. The full variable domain, in which reference TRBV7-9 and TRBJ1-1 provide the parts outside the CDR3, is DTGVSQNPRHKITKRGQNVTFRCDPISEHNRLYWYRQTLGQGPEFLTYFQNEAQLEKSRLLSDRFSAERPKGSFSTLEIQRTEQGDSAMYLCASSGWEDSTEAFFGQGTRLTVV.

The V and J genes are TRBV5-4 and TRBJ2-7; 7 bases are shared with TRBD2. This CDR3 is 14 amino acids long. Germline lookup yields CDR1 SGHNT and CDR2 YYREEE (reference sequence). Trimming removed 4 bases from V and 6 bases from J; junction bases left unmatched: 10. Here the CDR3 DNA reads TGTGCCAGCAGCCCCGGAGTGGGAGGGCTCGAGCAGTACTTC. Translating gives CASSPGVGGLEQYF. Looking up the rest from reference TRBV5-4 and TRBJ2-7 gives the full variable domain: ETGVTQSPTHLIKTRGQQVTLRCSSQSGHNTVSWYQQALGQGPQFIFQYYREEENGRGNFPPRFSGLQFPNYSSELNVNALELDDSALYLCASSPGVGGLEQYFGPGTRLTVT.

V is TRBV12-3 or TRBV12-4 and J is TRBJ2-5, with 12 positions matching TRBD2. CDR3 length: 13 amino acids. Trimming cost V 10 bases and J 5 bases; bases outside gene matches: 5. CDR3 coding DNA: TGTGCCACCCGACTAGCGGGAGATGAGACCCAGTACTTC. Translated, it gives CATRLAGDETQYF.

The chain is built from TRBV7-9 and TRBJ2-3; tentatively, D is TRBD1 (5 bases). CDR3 length equals 15 residues. The V end was cut by 5 bases, the J end by 0 bases, with 12 bases between. The germline V gene encodes CDR1 SEHNR and CDR2 FQNEAQ (reference sequence). The CDR3 DNA reads as TGTGCCAGCAGCACAGGCGACCCCAGCACAGATACGCAGTATTTT. This sequence encodes CASSTGDPSTDTQYF.

The chain has TRBV19 and TRBJ2-7; 11 bases agree with TRBD2. Germline V lookup: CDR1 LNHDA, CDR2 SQIVND (reference sequence). The CDR3 extends over 15 amino acids. V trimming: 4 bases; J trimming: 3 bases; junction bases outside the gene matches: 5. The CDR3 DNA follows: TGTGCCAGTAGTAAGCTAGCGGGAGGATTCTACGAGCAGTACTTC. This sequence encodes CASSKLAGGFYEQYF.

V gene TRBV4-1 combines with J gene TRBJ1-1; the D is unclear. CDR3 length: 13 residues. The germline V gene encodes CDR1 MGHRA and CDR2 YSYEKL. V lost 4 bases to trimming and J lost 2 bases, with 8 bases between them. CDR3 DNA sequence: TGCGCCAGCAGCCCAGCGGCCAACACTGAAGCTTTCTTT. It encodes CASSPAANTEAFF.

V is TRBV29-1 and J is TRBJ1-2; tentatively, D is TRBD1 (5 bases). There are 12 residues in the CDR3. Germline CDR1 and CDR2: SQVTM and ANQGSEA. Between the trimmed V and J ends, which lost 6 bases and 9 bases, there was a span of 17 bases. For the CDR3, the DNA is TGCAGCGTCCTTGAAGGGGTGGGGAGCTACACCTTC. It codes for CSVLEGVGSYTF.

V and J are TRBV3-1 and TRBJ2-1; D tentatively fits TRBD1 or TRBD2 (5 bases each). Trimming took 4 bases from V and 8 from J, leaving 15 bases between them. The CDR3 is made up of 14 amino acids. Per germline, CDR1 LGHDT and CDR2 YNNKEL (reference sequence). The CDR3 sequence is CASSRNLEGYEQFF. The CDR3 bases are TGTGCCAGCAGCCGAAACCTCGAGGGGTATGAGCAGTTCTTC.

The chain carries TRBV29-1 and TRBJ2-1; D unclear. Germline loops: CDR1 SQVTM, CDR2 ANQGSEA. V dropped 0 bases and J dropped 4 bases, with 7 bases sitting between them. This CDR3 has 13 residues. The CDR3 reads CSVEDYRYNEQFF. The CDR3 nucleotides are TGCAGCGTTGAAGATTACAGATACAATGAGCAGTTCTTC.

This chain connects TRBV4-1 to TRBJ2-2, with D tentatively TRBD1 or TRBD2 (6 bases each). CDR1 is MGHRA, CDR2 YSYEKL, per germline. V lost 8 bases, J lost 5 bases, and 15 bases lay in between. The CDR3 has 14 residues. In DNA form, the CDR3 reads TGCGCCAGCGAGGAAGAGGGGGGTACCGGGGAGCTGTTTTTT. It translates to CASEEEGGTGELFF.

This clonotype was counted a single time. V usage is TRBV27 and J usage is TRBJ1-5; D may be TRBD1 (5 bases). Trimming removed 3 bases from V and 7 bases from J, with 16 bases in between. This CDR3 comprises 15 residues. From germline, CDR1 is MNHEY and CDR2 SMNVEV (reference sequence). The CDR3 nucleotides are TGTGCCAGCAGTTTCGGCAGGGATGAGAGACAGCCCCAGCATTTT. This sequence encodes CASSFGRDERQPQHF.

The chain recombines TRBV29-1 with TRBJ2-1; 12 bases agree with TRBD1. Germline V lookup: CDR1 SQVTM, CDR2 ANQGSEA. CDR3 length: 16 residues. With 6 bases clipped from V and 7 bases from J, the junction kept 13 bases outside the gene matches. The CDR3 loop is CSVGAPGTGGNNEQFF. The CDR3 DNA is TGCAGCGTGGGGGCCCCCGGGACAGGGGGCAATAATGAGCAGTTCTTC.

The V call is TRBV29-1, the J call TRBJ2-3; tentatively, D is TRBD2 (5 bases). CDR3 length equals 15 residues. With 1 base removed from V and 3 bases from J, the gap between germline ends came to 14 bases. Germline V lookup: CDR1 SQVTM, CDR2 ANQGSEA. The CDR3 protein is CSVEGSGRGTDTQYF. CDR3 nucleotide sequence: TGCAGCGTTGAAGGAAGTGGGAGAGGGACAGATACGCAGTATTTT.

This rearrangement joins TRBV3-1 to TRBJ2-1, with D perhaps TRBD2 (6 bases). V was clipped by 3 bases and J by 3 bases, with 27 bases between them. The germline V gene has CDR1 LGHDT and CDR2 YNNKEL (reference sequence). The CDR3 totals 20 residues. The CDR3 is CASSQSLADYTMSDYNEQFF. For the CDR3, the DNA is TGTGCCAGCAGCCAGTCCTTAGCGGACTACACAATGAGCGACTACAATGAGCAGTTCTTC.

The CDR3: CASNPGINTEAFF. The CDR3 DNA is TGCGCCAGCAACCCAGGGATTAACACTGAAGCTTTCTTT. The chain carries TRBV5-1 and TRBJ1-1; possibly TRBD1 for D (5 bases). V was trimmed by 6 bases and J by 2 bases, leaving 11 bases between them. The length of the CDR3 is 13 residues. The germline gives CDR1 SGHRS, CDR2 YFSETQ.

The chain is built from TRBV4-1 and TRBJ2-5, with D hard to call. Deletions cut 3 bases from V and 5 bases from J, with 19 bases between. The length of the CDR3 is 16 residues. In germline, CDR1 is MGHRA, CDR2 YSYEKL. CDR3 in DNA: TGCGCCAGCAGCCAGGATGAGTCCCAAACTGGGGAGACCCAGTACTTC. Protein: CASSQDESQTGETQYF.

V is TRBV10-3 and J is TRBJ2-3; TRBD2 is a possible D gene (6 bases). Germline V lookup: CDR1 ENHRY, CDR2 SYGVKD. CDR3 length equals 15 residues. Trimming stripped 7 bases from V and 2 bases from J, with 16 bases between. In DNA, the CDR3 is TGTGCCATCACCGGACTGGCGGGAAACACAGATACGCAGTATTTT. This sequence encodes CAITGLAGNTDTQYF.

The chain carries TRBV4-1 and TRBJ2-7; 7 positions agree with TRBD2. This CDR3 is built from 12 residues. Losses at the gene ends were 4 bases for V and 10 bases for J; bases not matched to a gene: 7. Germline V lookup: CDR1 MGHRA, CDR2 YSYEKL. The CDR3 DNA reads as TGCGCCAGCAGCCCCCGGGGAGGGTCCCAGTACTTC. This gives the protein CASSPRGGSQYF.

J is TRBJ2-7 and V is TRBV6-5, with TRBD2 matching over 8 bases. CDR1 and CDR2 from the germline V gene are MNHEY and SVGAGI. V shed 4 bases, J shed 5 bases, and the junction held 7 bases outside the gene matches. CDR3 length equals 14 residues. The CDR3 DNA reads TGTGCCAGCAGTTCCCCCACCGGGGGGGACGAGCAGTACTTC. It encodes CASSSPTGGDEQYF.

The J gene is TRBJ1-2, the V gene TRBV20-1; 10 bases fit TRBD1. The ends lost 5 bases at V and 7 bases at J; junction bases unmatched: 4. This CDR3 spans 12 amino acids. Germline CDR1 DFQATT, CDR2 SNEGSKA (reference sequence). The CDR3 is CSAETGGIGYTF. The CDR3 nucleotides read TGCAGTGCTGAGACAGGGGGCATTGGCTACACCTTC.

J is TRBJ2-7 and V is TRBV30, with 8 positions matching TRBD1. The J segment lost 1 base and the V segment lost 6 bases, leaving 8 bases of the junction unmatched. The CDR3 has 14 residues. Germline lookup yields CDR1 GTSNPN and CDR2 SVGIG (reference sequence). In DNA, the CDR3 is TGTGCCTGTCCAGGGGGCGCCGGGTCCTACGAGCAGTACTTC. Its translation is CACPGGAGSYEQYF.

This rearrangement joins TRBV4-1 to TRBJ1-5; D gene unclear. The CDR3 extends over 16 amino acids. Germline assignment: CDR1 MGHRA and CDR2 YSYEKL. Trimming took 0 bases from V and 3 from J, leaving 12 bases between them. In nucleotides, the CDR3 is TGCGCCAGCAGCCAAGATAGTTCGGGGATCAATCAGCCCCAGCATTTT. Translated, it gives CASSQDSSGINQPQHF.

This chain connects TRBV9 to TRBJ1-5; possibly TRBD1 for D (5 bases). Trimming took off 7 bases at V and 6 bases at J, with 17 bases between the two ends. Germline CDR1 SGDLS, CDR2 YYNGEE. The CDR3 extends over 14 amino acids. The CDR3 DNA sequence: TGTGCCAGCTCAGCGGGGGGGGTCGGTCAGCCCCAGCATTTT. Translation gives CASSAGGVGQPQHF.

V is TRBV7-6 and J is TRBJ2-5; TRBD2 agrees at 9 bases. Germline CDR1 SGHVS, CDR2 FNYEAQ. With 0 bases clipped from V and 4 bases from J, the junction kept 0 bases outside the gene matches. The CDR3 is 14 amino acids. The CDR3 DNA is TGTGCCAGCAGCTTAGCGACTAGCGGAGAGACCCAGTACTTC. Protein: CASSLATSGETQYF.

V usage is TRBV10-2 and J usage is TRBJ1-5; D unresolved. Germline V gene data show CDR1 as WSHSY and CDR2 as SAAADI. The CDR3 totals 12 residues. V was pared by 8 bases and J by 0 bases, with 5 bases between. CDR3 nucleotide sequence: TGCGCCAGCGAGAATAGCAATCAGCCCCAGCATTTT. Translating gives CASENSNQPQHF.

The rearrangement uses TRBV28 and TRBJ1-2; D uncertain. Per the germline V gene, CDR1 is MDHEN and CDR2 is SYDVKM. V dropped 4 bases and J dropped 3 bases, with 9 bases sitting between them. The CDR3 totals 13 residues. CDR3 loop: CASSSGLDYGYTF. The CDR3 DNA sequence: TGTGCCAGCAGTTCCGGACTCGACTATGGCTACACCTTC.

This clonotype was detected only once. The V and J genes are TRBV9 and TRBJ1-5, with a weak D call TRBD1 (5 bases). The CDR3 is 15 residues long. V was trimmed by 0 bases and J by 6 bases, leaving 13 bases between them. Germline lookup yields CDR1 SGDLS and CDR2 YYNGEE. DNA of the CDR3: TGTGCCAGCAGCGTAGCGGAGGGCGGGGGTCAGCCCCAGCATTTT. This encodes CASSVAEGGGQPQHF.

The chain recombines TRBV20-1 with TRBJ2-2; tentatively, D is TRBD2 (5 bases). The CDR3 consists of 16 residues. Germline V gives CDR1 DFQATT, CDR2 SNEGSKA (reference sequence). The germline V and J ends were trimmed by 6 bases and 0 bases, with 17 bases remaining between them. CDR3 sequence reads: CSAQARERPNTGELFF. The DNA of the CDR3 is TGCAGTGCCCAGGCAAGGGAGCGACCGAACACCGGGGAGCTGTTTTTT.